At least ten counts were recorded for the clone carrying this T cell receptor beta chain. TCR beta CDR3 regions were amplified from RNA transcripts. Using the HTBI primer set, a first-round RT-PCR was run on the TCR CDR3. TCRdb re-called the multiplex PCR reads with MiXCR, one entry per CDR3 protein. The sample records 500,000 to 600,000 distinct CDR3 sequences, around 45% being singletons. The ends were cut back, 4 bases at V and 6 bases at J, with 17 bases in the middle. From germline, CDR1 is SGHRS and CDR2 YFSETQ. CDR3 length: 14 residues. This entry comes from a study of T cells in Graves' hyperthyroidism and ophthalmopathy. Graves' hyperthyroidism qualified as stable when ophthalmopathy did not progress within 18 months. Patients aged 18 to 65 with hyperthyroidism were newly diagnosed, with duration under 2 months. Clinical symptoms, serum thyroxine, TRAb, thyroid ultrasound and orbital computed tomography informed diagnoses.

This sequence was found in a young woman with Graves' hyperthyroidism. V usage is TRBV5-1 and J usage is TRBJ2-7; D is tentatively TRBD1 or TRBD2 (5 bases each). Sequencing was done on a sample of peripheral blood or thyroid tissue (not recorded which). CDR3 region: CASSGTPTLGEQYF. The CDR3 DNA is TGCGCCAGCAGCGGGACCCCTACGCTCGGCGAGCAGTACTTC.